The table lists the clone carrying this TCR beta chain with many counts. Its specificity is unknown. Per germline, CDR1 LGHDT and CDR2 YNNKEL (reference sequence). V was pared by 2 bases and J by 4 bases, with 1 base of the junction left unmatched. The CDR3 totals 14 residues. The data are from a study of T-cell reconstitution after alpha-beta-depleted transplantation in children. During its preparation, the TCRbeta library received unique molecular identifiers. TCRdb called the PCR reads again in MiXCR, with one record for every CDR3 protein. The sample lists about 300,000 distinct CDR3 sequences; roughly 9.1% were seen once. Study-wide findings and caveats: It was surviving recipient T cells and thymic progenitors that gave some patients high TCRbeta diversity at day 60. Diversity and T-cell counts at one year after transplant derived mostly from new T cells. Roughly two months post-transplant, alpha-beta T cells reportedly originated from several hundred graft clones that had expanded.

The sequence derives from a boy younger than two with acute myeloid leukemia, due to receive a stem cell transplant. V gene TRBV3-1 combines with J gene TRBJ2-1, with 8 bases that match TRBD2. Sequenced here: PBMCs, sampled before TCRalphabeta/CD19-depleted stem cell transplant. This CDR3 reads CASSQLAGYNEQFF. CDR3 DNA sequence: TGTGCCAGCAGCCAACTAGCGGGTTACAATGAGCAGTTCTTC.